Listed here are 28 T cell receptor beta chains from one sample, sequenced in a study of cytomegalovirus exposure and HLA in healthy donors. The assay was immunoSEQ multiplex PCR, and TCRdb's table has in-frame clones only and misses some. The top ten hold 1.4% of the sample, which has fewer than 200,000 clones, 80% to 90% seen once. The specimen was PBMCs. Receptors were obtained from a woman aged 30 to 39 in good health and CMV-seronegative.

J is TRBJ2-5 and V is TRBV5-1; 10 bases map to TRBD1. The CDR3 length is 14 residues. J was trimmed by 3 bases and V by 3 bases; bases with no gene match: 2. Germline V gene sequence: CDR1 SGHRS, CDR2 YFSETQ. CDR3 DNA sequence: TGCGCCAGCAGCTCCGGGACAGGGGAAGAGACCCAGTACTTC. It yields the protein CASSSGTGEETQYF.

This clone came up once. The chain employs TRBV9 and TRBJ1-2, with 9 bases that match TRBD1. J gave up 7 bases and V 0 bases, and 4 bases lay outside the gene matches. Germline V gene lookup returns CDR1 SGDLS and CDR2 YYNGEE. This CDR3 has 14 amino acids. This CDR3 reads CASSVATGGSGYTF. The CDR3 coding sequence is TGTGCCAGCAGCGTAGCCACAGGGGGCTCTGGCTACACCTTC.

Details on this clone: This same CDR3 is encoded by further DNA sequences in the sample. This chain links TRBV5-1 with TRBJ2-7, with 7 nucleotides matching TRBD1. The V gene's germline CDR1 is SGHRS and CDR2 YFSETQ. The CDR3 covers 13 residues. With V trimmed by 4 bases and J by 4 bases, 5 bases remained unmatched. CDR3 DNA: TGCGCCAGCAGCCCAGGCAGGGGGTACGAGCAGTACTTC. Amino acid sequence: CASSPGRGYEQYF.

This chain links TRBV4-1 with TRBJ1-5, with D possibly matching TRBD1 (6 bases). This CDR3 has 18 residues. V was cut by 1 base and J by 0 bases, with 16 bases left in between. Germline lookup yields CDR1 MGHRA and CDR2 YSYEKL. The CDR3: CASSQVRGQGDSNQPQHF. In nucleotides, the CDR3 is TGCGCCAGCAGCCAAGTTAGGGGACAAGGCGATAGCAATCAGCCCCAGCATTTT.

The V gene is TRBV5-1, the J gene TRBJ1-4; D is perhaps TRBD1 (6 bases). Germline CDR1 reads SGHRS; CDR2 reads YFSETQ. The CDR3 sequence is 14 residues long. V lost 2 bases and J lost 10, with 15 bases in between. This CDR3 reads CASSFWVSRGKLFF. DNA for the CDR3: TGCGCCAGCAGCTTTTGGGTCTCCAGGGGAAAACTGTTTTTT.

The chain is built from TRBV7-2 and TRBJ2-2, with D unclear. Germline CDR1 SGHTA, CDR2 FQGNSA. The V gene lost 1 base and the J gene lost 5 bases, with 11 bases spanning the gap. The CDR3 has 15 amino acids. Here the CDR3 DNA reads TGTGCCAGCAGCTTAGTAGCTAGTTATACCGGGGAGCTGTTTTTT. This sequence encodes CASSLVASYTGELFF.

The gene calls are TRBV18 and TRBJ2-2, with 11 bases matching TRBD1. Germline V gives CDR1 KGHSH, CDR2 LQKENI. Losses at the gene ends were 1 base for V and 5 bases for J; bases not matched to a gene: 3. The CDR3 length is 16 residues. The CDR3 protein is CASSPRGQGATGELFF. The CDR3 DNA reads TGTGCCAGCTCACCACGCGGACAGGGGGCGACCGGGGAGCTGTTTTTT.

The gene calls are TRBV11-2 and TRBJ1-4, with a tentative D call TRBD1 (6 bases). Trimming shortened V by 5 bases and J by 4 bases, and 17 bases separated the two germline ends. This CDR3 comprises 16 residues. Looked up from germline, CDR1 is SGHAT and CDR2 is FQNNGV. CDR3 region: CASSPLTGGLNEKLFF. CDR3 DNA: TGTGCCAGCAGCCCCCTTACCGGGGGGCTTAATGAAAAACTGTTTTTT. Full variable domain (missing parts from reference TRBV11-2 and TRBJ1-4): EAGVAQSPRYKIIEKRQSVAFWCNPISGHATLYWYQQILGQGPKLLIQFQNNGVVDDSQLPKDRFSAERLKGVDSTLKIQPAKLEDSAVYLCASSPLTGGLNEKLFFGSGTQLSVL.

The chain couples TRBV19 to TRBJ2-5, with a weak D call TRBD2 (6 bases). The germline CDR1 and CDR2 sequences are LNHDA and SQIVND (reference sequence). The CDR3 has 13 amino acids. Trimming took 3 bases from V and 2 from J, leaving 7 bases between them. The CDR3 DNA follows: TGTGCCAGTAGTATCGGGAGTCAAGAGACCCAGTACTTC. Amino acid sequence: CASSIGSQETQYF.

V usage is TRBV19 and J usage is TRBJ2-2; 9 nucleotides match TRBD1. V lost 5 bases, J lost 10 bases, and 14 bases stayed unmatched. The CDR3 spans 16 residues. Germline V CDR1 and CDR2: LNHDA, SQIVND (reference sequence). The CDR3 reads CASSYRGRRLSPELFF. CDR3 DNA: TGTGCCAGTAGTTACAGGGGGCGAAGATTATCCCCGGAGCTGTTTTTT.

The chain combines TRBV10-3 with TRBJ1-2, with 8 bases that match TRBD1. The ends lost 4 bases at V and 4 bases at J; junction bases unmatched: 11. CDR1 ENHRY and CDR2 SYGVKD come from the germline V gene. The CDR3 length is 16 residues. The chain's CDR3 is CAISGGQASSPYGYTF. CDR3 nucleotide sequence: TGTGCCATCAGTGGGGGACAGGCGAGCTCGCCCTATGGCTACACCTTC.

The rearrangement joins TRBV11-2 to TRBJ1-1, with a possible D match to TRBD1 (6 bases). This CDR3 contains 14 residues. The V end lost 2 bases, the J end lost 1 base, and 8 bases lay between the germline ends. CDR1 is SGHAT and CDR2 is FQNNGV in the germline V gene. CDR3 coding DNA: TGTGCCAGCAGCTTAAACAGGGCGAACACTGAAGCTTTCTTT. Its protein product is CASSLNRANTEAFF.

This clone was recorded only once. V usage is TRBV11-2 and J usage is TRBJ2-3, with 10 bases matching TRBD2. This CDR3 is built from 17 residues. Trimming cost V 0 bases and J 3 bases; bases outside gene matches: 6. Germline CDR1 reads SGHAT; CDR2 reads FQNNGV. For the CDR3, the DNA is TGTGCCAGCAGCTTAGACCTAGCGGGGGCCGTTACAGATACGCAGTATTTT. Protein: CASSLDLAGAVTDTQYF.

This clone was recorded a few times. This sequence joins TRBV27 and TRBJ2-7, with a possible D match to TRBD2 (6 bases). With 5 bases removed from V and 2 bases from J, the gap between germline ends came to 10 bases. In germline, CDR1 is MNHEY, CDR2 SMNVEV (reference sequence). The CDR3 consists of 13 residues. CDR3 nucleotides: TGTGCCAGCAGTGTAGCGGATACCTACGAGCAGTACTTC. Its translation is CASSVADTYEQYF.

This chain joins TRBV6-1 and TRBJ1-1; the D gene is possibly TRBD1 (6 bases). Germline lookup yields CDR1 MNHNS and CDR2 SASEGT. The CDR3 runs to 15 residues. With 8 bases removed from V and 5 bases from J, the gap between germline ends came to 21 bases. The CDR3 is CASQQGLEAWTEAFF. CDR3 nucleotides: TGTGCCAGCCAGCAGGGGCTTGAGGCGTGGACTGAAGCTTTCTTT.

J is TRBJ2-7 and V is TRBV11-2, with TRBD2 identical over 8 bases. The junction had 2 bases not matched to a gene; V was cut back by 3 bases and J by 4 bases. The CDR3 has 13 amino acids. Germline lookup yields CDR1 SGHAT and CDR2 FQNNGV. DNA for the CDR3: TGTGCCAGCAGCTTCGAGCGGGGGTACGAGCAGTACTTC. Its protein is CASSFERGYEQYF.

V usage is TRBV7-6 and J usage is TRBJ2-1; possible D gene TRBD1, 7 bases. The CDR3 runs 16 residues. V was clipped by 5 bases and J by 7 bases, with 21 bases between them. Germline V gene data show CDR1 as SGHVS and CDR2 as FNYEAQ. As DNA, the CDR3 is TGTGCCAGCAGCACCCTTCAGGGGGGCCCTAGGAATGAGCAGTTCTTC. This encodes CASSTLQGGPRNEQFF.

This clone was seen a handful of times. The chain employs TRBV19 and TRBJ2-4, with 7 bases that match TRBD1. Looked up from germline, CDR1 is LNHDA and CDR2 is SQIVND (reference sequence). V lost 5 bases, J lost 0 bases, and 4 bases stayed unmatched. There are 15 residues in the CDR3. The CDR3 here is CASSGTAIAKNIQYF. As DNA, the CDR3 is TGTGCCAGTAGTGGGACAGCGATAGCCAAAAACATTCAGTACTTC.

The chain links TRBV29-1 to TRBJ1-2; possibly TRBD1 for D (6 bases). The CDR3 has 12 residues. Germline V lookup: CDR1 SQVTM, CDR2 ANQGSEA. Trimming removed 3 bases at V and 8 bases at J, with 13 bases between. CDR3 residues: CSVDSGARGYTF. CDR3 sequence (DNA): TGCAGCGTTGATTCAGGGGCGCGAGGCTACACCTTC.

The sample holds one count of this clone. The gene calls are TRBV4-1 and TRBJ2-7; D not resolved. There are 15 residues in the CDR3. Germline assignment: CDR1 MGHRA and CDR2 YSYEKL. The V gene lost 0 bases and the J gene lost 3 bases, with 12 bases spanning the gap. The CDR3 sequence: CASSQEFSGLYEQYF. CDR3 DNA sequence: TGCGCCAGCAGCCAAGAATTCTCAGGCCTCTACGAGCAGTACTTC.

The rearrangement links TRBV7-8 to TRBJ1-1; no clear D. From germline, CDR1 is SGHVS and CDR2 FQNEAQ. Trimming stripped 4 bases from V and 7 bases from J, with 19 bases between. This CDR3 has 15 residues. DNA of the CDR3: TGTGCCAGCAGCTCCTTAGCGCGGGGAGAGAGTGAAGCTTTCTTT. Protein product: CASSSLARGESEAFF.

The chain carries TRBV2 and TRBJ2-5; 9 bases map to TRBD2. From germline, CDR1 is SNHLY and CDR2 FYNNEI. The V segment lost 4 bases and the J segment 4 bases; nucleotides outside the gene matches: 10. The CDR3 covers 16 residues. CDR3 residues: CASSGGSGGPPETQYF. CDR3 DNA sequence: TGTGCCAGCAGTGGTGGAAGCGGGGGGCCTCCAGAGACCCAGTACTTC.

V and J are TRBV2 and TRBJ2-3; 7 positions agree with TRBD2. Losses at the gene ends were 11 bases for V and 0 bases for J; bases not matched to a gene: 8. Germline V CDR1 and CDR2: SNHLY, FYNNEI. This CDR3 is built from 14 residues. The CDR3 DNA is TGTGCCGGCCAACCGGGAGGTAGCACAGATACGCAGTATTTT. Its translation is CAGQPGGSTDTQYF.

This sequence joins TRBV5-1 and TRBJ2-3; the match to TRBD2 covers 9 bases. Trimming removed 2 bases from V and 1 base from J; junction bases left unmatched: 2. CDR1 is SGHRS and CDR2 is YFSETQ in the germline V gene. The CDR3 consists of 15 residues. This CDR3 reads CASSFRTSGTDTQYF. CDR3 bases: TGCGCCAGCAGCTTCCGGACTAGCGGCACAGATACGCAGTATTTT.

The rearrangement links TRBV5-4 to TRBJ1-2; weak D call: TRBD1 (6 bases). Looked up from germline, CDR1 is SGHNT and CDR2 is YYREEE (reference sequence). This CDR3 is 15 amino acids long. V lost 4 bases, J lost 4 bases, and 17 bases lay in between. CDR3 bases: TGTGCCAGCAGCCTCGGACAGCAGGCTAGCTATGGCTACACCTTC. It is translated as CASSLGQQASYGYTF.

The gene calls are TRBV5-6 and TRBJ2-3; D call uncertain. CDR1 and CDR2 (germline): SGHDT, YYEEEE. This CDR3 contains 16 residues. V lost 3 bases, J lost 3 bases, and 17 bases lay in between. CDR3 nucleotide sequence: TGTGCCAGCAGCTCCCGTCCTAGTGGTAGGACAGATACGCAGTATTTT. Its translation is CASSSRPSGRTDTQYF.

The chain links TRBV7-8 to TRBJ2-1; 13 nucleotides align to TRBD2. CDR1 is SGHVS and CDR2 is FQNEAQ in the germline V gene. The J segment lost 2 bases and the V segment lost 4 bases, leaving 2 bases of the junction unmatched. The CDR3 is made up of 16 amino acids. The CDR3 spells CASSWGTSGAYNEQFF. DNA for the CDR3: TGTGCCAGCAGCTGGGGGACTAGCGGGGCCTACAATGAGCAGTTCTTC.

The chain links TRBV4-1 to TRBJ2-1; TRBD1 might be the D (5 bases). The CDR3 sequence is 16 residues long. Germline V gene lookup returns CDR1 MGHRA and CDR2 YSYEKL. Trimming removed 0 bases at V and 3 bases at J, with 12 bases between. The CDR3 protein is CASSQDSQGFYNEQFF. The CDR3 region has the DNA TGCGCCAGCAGCCAAGATTCGCAGGGCTTCTACAATGAGCAGTTCTTC.